What follows describes a single TCR beta chain. This record belongs to a study of CD8 T cells in Susac syndrome. Random hexamers were used to reverse transcribe roughly 0.45 to 1 ug of RNA. TCRdb processed the immunoSEQ multiplex PCR reads anew with MiXCR; each CDR3 protein has one entry. The table lists about 23,000 distinct CDR3 sequences, roughly 93% of them singletons. The CDR3 is 17 amino acids. The V end was cut by 2 bases, the J end by 8 bases, with 23 bases between. Germline V gives CDR1 SGHRS, CDR2 YFSETQ. This TCR was recovered from a human donor with Susac syndrome. The source material was CD8+ T cells from PBMCs. This chain uses TRBV5-1 with TRBJ2-1; the D gene could be TRBD1 or TRBD2 (5 bases each). CDR3 sequence (DNA): TGCGCCAGCAGCTTTACAGCCGGGGCAGGGCTAAGTTATGAGCAGTTCTTC. This sequence encodes CASSFTAGAGLSYEQFF. Complete variable domain (other parts from reference TRBV5-1 and TRBJ2-1): KAGVTQTPRYLIKTRGQQVTLSCSPISGHRSVSWYQQTPGQGLQFLFEYFSETQRNKGNFPGRFSGRQFSNSRSEMNVSTLELGDSALYLCASSFTAGAGLSYEQFFGPGTRLTVL.